This TCR beta chain came from a study of PD-1 blockade in classical Hodgkin lymphoma. Background on the study: Patients were given intravenous nivolumab, 3 mg/kg, every 2 weeks. Study observations and caveats: It was among complete responders that baseline diversity resembled that of newly diagnosed patients.

This CDR3 has 14 residues. V shed 2 bases and J shed 7 bases, with 12 bases lying between them. CDR1 and CDR2 from the germline V gene are MDHEN and SYDVKM. The table came from immunoSEQ multiplex PCR; TCRdb's copy has only in-frame clones and leaves some out. Counted here are 50,000 or so clones, around 76% occurring once; the ten biggest clones make up approximately 12%. For this clone: Its specificity is unknown.

Time point: cycle 4 day 1 (C4D1), after 6 weeks of nivolumab. Every patient was affected by relapse after autologous stem cell transplantation, while exposure to brentuximab vedotin was not uniform. Reported best responses ranged across complete response, partial response or progressive disease. The receptor was isolated from a human donor with classical Hodgkin lymphoma. V is TRBV28 and J is TRBJ1-5; D ambiguous. The source material was peripheral blood mononuclear cells (PBMCs), sampled before the fourth cycle of nivolumab. The CDR3 protein is CASSLSTLGQPQHF. The CDR3 coding sequence is TGTGCCAGCAGTTTAAGTACATTAGGCCAGCCCCAGCATTTT. The variable domain in full, with the rest retrieved from reference TRBV28 and TRBJ1-5, is DVKVTQSSRYLVKRTGEKVFLECVQDMDHENMFWYRQDPGLGLRLIYFSYDVKMKEKGDIPEGYSVSREKKERFSLILESASTNQTSMYLCASSLSTLGQPQHFGDGTRLSIL.